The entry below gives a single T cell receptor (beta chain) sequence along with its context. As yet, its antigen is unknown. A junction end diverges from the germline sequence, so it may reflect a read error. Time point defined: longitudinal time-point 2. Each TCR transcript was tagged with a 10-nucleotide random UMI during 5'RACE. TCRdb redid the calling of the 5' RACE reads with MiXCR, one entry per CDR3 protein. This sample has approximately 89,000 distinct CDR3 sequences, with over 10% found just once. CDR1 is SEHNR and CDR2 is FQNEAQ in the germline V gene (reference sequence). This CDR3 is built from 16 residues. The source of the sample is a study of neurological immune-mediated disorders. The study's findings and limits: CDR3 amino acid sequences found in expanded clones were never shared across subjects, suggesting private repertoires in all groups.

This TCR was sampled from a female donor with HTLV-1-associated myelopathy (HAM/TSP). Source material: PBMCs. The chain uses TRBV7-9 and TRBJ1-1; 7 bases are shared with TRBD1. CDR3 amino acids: CASSLAGTVCNAEACF. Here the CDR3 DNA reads TGTGCCAGCAGCTTAGCGGGGACAGTTTGTAACGCTGAAGCTTGCTTT. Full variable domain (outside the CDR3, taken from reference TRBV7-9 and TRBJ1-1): DTGVSQNPRHKITKRGQNVTFRCDPISEHNRLYWYRQTLGQGPEFLTYFQNEAQLEKSRLLSDRFSAERPKGSFSTLEIQRTEQGDSAMYLCASSLAGTVCNAEACFGQGTRLTVV.